These 27 T cell receptor beta chains originate from one sample sequenced in a study of OX40 agonist ivuxolimab in advanced cancers. Libraries were prepared by immunoSEQ multiplex PCR; TCRdb keeps only in-frame clonotypes and omits some of them. The sample lists around 79,000 clones, roughly nine tenths occurring once. Here the sequenced sample was CD4+ or CD8+ T cells sorted from blood, taken in a trial of the OX40 agonist ivuxolimab. All receptors come from an adult with an advanced solid tumor such as melanoma, head and neck, liver or kidney cancer.

The rearrangement links TRBV28 to TRBJ2-7; 10 bases fit TRBD1. Germline assignment: CDR1 MDHEN and CDR2 SYDVKM. The CDR3 contains 16 residues. J gave up 2 bases and V 2 bases, and 6 bases lay outside the gene matches. The CDR3 sequence is CASSLGGTGVPYEQYF. CDR3 bases: TGTGCCAGCAGTTTAGGCGGGACAGGGGTCCCCTACGAGCAGTACTTC.

V and J are TRBV6-5 and TRBJ2-7, with 13 bases fitting TRBD2. CDR3 size: 15 residues. Germline V gives CDR1 MNHEY, CDR2 SVGAGI. Trimming at V came to 4 bases and at J to 8 bases, leaving 8 bases not matched to a gene. The CDR3 DNA follows: TGTGCCAGCAGTTTCGGACCTGGGACTAGCGGGAAGCAGTACTTC. As protein: CASSFGPGTSGKQYF.

This chain links TRBV7-8 with TRBJ1-5; D is unresolved. V was cut by 2 bases and J by 12 bases, with 17 bases left in between. The CDR3 covers 14 residues. Germline V gene lookup returns CDR1 SGHVS and CDR2 FQNEAQ. In DNA, the CDR3 is TGTGCCAGCAGCTTACTGGCCGTCGCTCGGGACCAGCATTTT. This codes for CASSLLAVARDQHF.

This chain links TRBV28 with TRBJ1-2; D possibly corresponds to TRBD1 (6 bases). Germline values: CDR1 MDHEN, CDR2 SYDVKM. With 2 bases removed from V and 5 bases from J, the gap between germline ends came to 9 bases. The CDR3 is 13 amino acids. CDR3 sequence: CASSLLQGYGYTF. The CDR3 DNA reads TGTGCCAGCAGTTTACTTCAGGGGTATGGCTACACCTTC.

The J gene is TRBJ2-7, the V gene TRBV7-2; no clear D. V was pared by 1 base and J by 7 bases, with 14 bases between. CDR1 and CDR2 from the germline V gene are SGHTA and FQGNSA. The CDR3 sequence is 14 residues long. DNA for the CDR3: TGTGCCAGCAGCTTAGTCCGACTGGCCGCAGAGCAGTACTTC. Encoded protein: CASSLVRLAAEQYF. Using reference TRBV7-2 and TRBJ2-7 for the parts outside the CDR3, the full variable domain is GAGVSQSPSNKVTEKGKDVELRCDPISGHTALYWYRQSLGQGLEFLIYFQGNSAPDKSGLPSDRFSAERTGGSVSTLTIQRTQQEDSAVYLCASSLVRLAAEQYFGPGTRLTVT.

This clone was detected once. The CDR3 reads CASRAGVWETQYF. In DNA form, the CDR3 reads TGTGCCAGCAGGGCGGGGGTTTGGGAGACCCAGTACTTC. This rearrangement joins TRBV6-1 to TRBJ2-5; 7 bases align to TRBD2. Trimming cost V 6 bases and J 5 bases; bases outside gene matches: 6. From germline, CDR1 is MNHNS and CDR2 SASEGT. This CDR3 comprises 13 residues.

This clone has just one count. The CDR3 protein is CASSVSSGKTGELFF. DNA for the CDR3: TGTGCCAGCAGTGTGTCTAGCGGGAAGACCGGGGAGCTGTTTTTT. This chain connects TRBV2 to TRBJ2-2; TRBD2 aligns across 9 bases. V gave up 4 bases and J gave up 5 bases; unmatched junction bases: 5. Germline loops: CDR1 SNHLY, CDR2 FYNNEI. This CDR3 has 15 residues.

This clone was seen only once. The chain combines TRBV28 with TRBJ2-5, with D possibly TRBD2 on 6 matching bases. V was clipped by 3 bases and J by 4 bases, with 18 bases between them. Germline CDR1 and CDR2: MDHEN and SYDVKM. This CDR3 has 16 amino acids. This chain's CDR3 is CASSFTGVGTGETQYF. The CDR3 DNA reads as TGTGCCAGCAGTTTCACGGGAGTGGGGACGGGAGAGACCCAGTACTTC.

This clone occurred once. The chain has TRBV7-8 and TRBJ2-7; 9 bases line up with TRBD1. Per the germline V gene, CDR1 is SGHVS and CDR2 is FQNEAQ. The J segment lost 2 bases and the V segment lost 5 bases, leaving 4 bases of the junction unmatched. This CDR3 is built from 14 residues. In DNA form, the CDR3 reads TGTGCCAGCAGCCCGGGACAGGGACCCTACGAGCAGTACTTC. The encoded protein is CASSPGQGPYEQYF. Filled out from reference TRBV7-8 and TRBJ2-7, the complete variable domain reads GAGVSQSPRYKVAKRGQDVALRCDPISGHVSLFWYQQALGQGPEFLTYFQNEAQLDKSGLPSDRFFAERPEGSVSTLKIQRTQQEDSAVYLCASSPGQGPYEQYFGPGTRLTVT.

This clone was seen once. The chain carries TRBV18 and TRBJ2-5; D is perhaps TRBD1 (6 bases). CDR1 and CDR2 from the germline V gene are KGHSH and LQKENI. The length of the CDR3 is 15 residues. Trimming took off 6 bases at V and 5 bases at J, with 19 bases between the two ends. The CDR3 loop reads CASSPIDGGKETQYF. In nucleotides, the CDR3 is TGTGCCAGCTCCCCGATTGATGGGGGCAAGGAGACCCAGTACTTC.

J is TRBJ2-1 and V is TRBV7-9, with a tentative D call TRBD1 (6 bases). The CDR3 has 13 residues. The V end lost 7 bases, the J end lost 6 bases, and 13 bases lay between the germline ends. Germline CDR1 and CDR2: SEHNR and FQNEAQ (reference sequence). The CDR3 bases are TGTGCCAGCAAAGTGGGGGCGGGCAATGAGCAGTTCTTC. It encodes CASKVGAGNEQFF.

The rearrangement links TRBV18 to TRBJ1-5, with 9 bases identical to TRBD1. CDR3 length equals 14 residues. V was pared by 4 bases and J by 10 bases, with 8 bases of the junction left unmatched. Germline CDR1 KGHSH, CDR2 LQKENI. Here the CDR3 reads CASSLGTGFEPQHF. The CDR3 DNA is TGTGCCAGCTCACTCGGGACAGGGTTCGAACCCCAGCATTTT.

Remarks on this clone: The same CDR3 arises from other DNA sequences in this sample as well. This chain joins TRBV5-1 and TRBJ1-2; D ambiguous. Trimming took off 0 bases at V and 2 bases at J, with 5 bases between the two ends. The germline V gene has CDR1 SGHRS and CDR2 YFSETQ. The CDR3 runs to 13 residues. CDR3: CASSLAGNYGYTF. DNA for the CDR3: TGCGCCAGCAGCTTGGCGGGAAACTATGGCTACACCTTC.

The rearrangement joins TRBV18 to TRBJ2-1; 7 bases agree with TRBD1. Germline assignment: CDR1 KGHSH and CDR2 LQKENI. The V gene end was trimmed by 3 bases and the J gene end by 6 bases; junction bases not matched to a gene: 5. The CDR3 has 14 amino acids. The CDR3 nucleotides read TGTGCCAGCTCACCGACAGGGCTGGGCAATGAGCAGTTCTTC. Translating it yields CASSPTGLGNEQFF.

The chain is built from TRBV6-5 and TRBJ1-5; a possible D gene is TRBD1 (6 bases). Looked up from germline, CDR1 is MNHEY and CDR2 is SVGAGI. V lost 4 bases to trimming and J lost 5 bases, with 9 bases between them. CDR3 length: 13 residues. CDR3 DNA: TGTGCCAGCAGTTTGAAGGGGGATCAGCCCCAGCATTTT. It is translated as CASSLKGDQPQHF.

V usage is TRBV10-3 and J usage is TRBJ1-5; D might be TRBD1 (6 bases). V shed 3 bases and J shed 6 bases, with 15 bases lying between them. CDR3 size: 15 residues. Germline-derived CDR1 and CDR2 are ENHRY and SYGVKD. CDR3 sequence reads: CAISDQRGAGQPQHF. The DNA of the CDR3 is TGTGCCATCAGTGACCAACGGGGGGCGGGTCAGCCCCAGCATTTT.

The chain is built from TRBV10-3 and TRBJ1-2, with no clear D. There are 15 residues in the CDR3. The V end was cut by 3 bases, the J end by 0 bases, with 11 bases between. Germline-derived CDR1 and CDR2 are ENHRY and SYGVKD. The CDR3, as DNA: TGTGCCATCAGTGATTTCCCTGCGGCTAACTATGGCTACACCTTC. As protein: CAISDFPAANYGYTF.

In regard to this clone: This same CDR3 is encoded by further DNA sequences in the sample. This chain links TRBV6-5 with TRBJ2-7; the match to TRBD2 covers 9 bases. The germline V gene encodes CDR1 MNHEY and CDR2 SVGAGI. This CDR3 spans 15 amino acids. Trimming took 0 bases from V and 4 from J; bases not matched to a gene: 4. CDR3 protein: CASSYSSGSGYEQYF. DNA for the CDR3: TGTGCCAGCAGTTACTCTAGCGGGAGTGGTTACGAGCAGTACTTC.

This clone appeared a single time. The chain joins TRBV5-1 to TRBJ2-1; 8 nucleotides line up with TRBD2. This CDR3 contains 16 residues. The J segment lost 7 bases and the V segment lost 5 bases, leaving 14 bases of the junction unmatched. CDR1 SGHRS and CDR2 YFSETQ come from the germline V gene. The CDR3 nucleotides are TGCGCCAGCAGTTCAACCTTAGCGGGATATGAGAATGAGCAGTTCTTC. Translating it yields CASSSTLAGYENEQFF.

The V and J genes are TRBV23-1 and TRBJ2-7, with unresolved D. TRBV23-1 qualifies as an ORF whose function is uncertain. V lost 5 bases and J 5 bases, leaving 4 bases between the germline ends. The CDR3 consists of 10 residues. The chain's CDR3 is CASSSDEQYF. In nucleotides, the CDR3 is TGCGCCAGCAGTTCGGACGAGCAGTACTTC.

The chain recombines TRBV5-1 with TRBJ2-6; 8 bases align to TRBD1. The V and J ends lost 2 bases and 4 bases, in that order; junction bases with no gene match: 5. Germline CDR1 SGHRS, CDR2 YFSETQ. The CDR3 consists of 16 residues. Here the CDR3 reads CASSFAGGSGANVLTF. CDR3 nucleotides: TGCGCCAGCAGCTTCGCAGGGGGCTCGGGGGCCAACGTCCTGACTTTC.

The chain uses TRBV5-5 and TRBJ1-3; TRBD1 is a possible D gene (5 bases). The V end was cut by 2 bases, the J end by 3 bases, with 18 bases between. The length of the CDR3 is 17 residues. The germline V gene has CDR1 SGHKS and CDR2 YYEKEE (reference sequence). The DNA for the CDR3 is TGTGCCAGCAGCTTAAACGGAGGGGCAGGGAATGGAAACACCATATATTTT. Its translation is CASSLNGGAGNGNTIYF. Supplemented by reference TRBV5-5 and TRBJ1-3, the full variable domain reads DAGVTQSPTHLIKTRGQQVTLRCSPISGHKSVSWYQQVLGQGPQFIFQYYEKEERGRGNFPDRFSARQFPNYSSELNVNALLLGDSALYLCASSLNGGAGNGNTIYFGEGSWLTVV.

This rearrangement joins TRBV19 to TRBJ2-5, with TRBD2 matching 8 bases. The junction had 11 bases not matched to a gene; V was cut back by 9 bases and J by 5 bases. CDR1 and CDR2 (germline): LNHDA, SQIVND (reference sequence). This CDR3 comprises 14 residues. The CDR3 coding sequence is TGTGCCAGCAGCGGGAGTGTCCGTCGGGAGACCCAGTACTTC. Encoded protein: CASSGSVRRETQYF.

CDR3 DNA: TGTGCCAGTAGTACCACAACCTCTGGGGCCAACGTCCTGACTTTC. It is translated as CASSTTTSGANVLTF. The V gene is TRBV19, the J gene TRBJ2-6; D uncertain. The CDR3 is 15 amino acids. Per the germline V gene, CDR1 is LNHDA and CDR2 is SQIVND (reference sequence). Trimming took off 4 bases at V and 0 bases at J, with 7 bases between the two ends.

The chain links TRBV29-1 to TRBJ1-2; weak D call: TRBD1 (6 bases). The CDR3 contains 12 residues. V lost 4 bases, J lost 5 bases, and 11 bases lay in between. Germline V gene sequence: CDR1 SQVTM, CDR2 ANQGSEA. CDR3 amino acids: CSVVRDTYGYTF. The CDR3 coding sequence is TGCAGCGTTGTCAGGGACACTTATGGCTACACCTTC.

This chain links TRBV5-1 with TRBJ2-4; 14 positions match TRBD2. Germline V gives CDR1 SGHRS, CDR2 YFSETQ. V was clipped by 5 bases and J by 6 bases; unmatched bases: 7. The CDR3 has 16 amino acids. The CDR3 is CASRPGLAGVGNIQYF. In nucleotides, the CDR3 is TGCGCCAGCAGACCGGGACTAGCGGGAGTAGGAAACATTCAGTACTTC.

The gene calls are TRBV10-3 and TRBJ2-5; D is unresolved. Germline V lookup: CDR1 ENHRY, CDR2 SYGVKD. V was trimmed by 4 bases and J by 5 bases, leaving 11 bases between them. The length of the CDR3 is 13 residues. This CDR3 reads CAISGWDGETQYF. CDR3 coding DNA: TGTGCCATCAGTGGGTGGGATGGCGAGACCCAGTACTTC.